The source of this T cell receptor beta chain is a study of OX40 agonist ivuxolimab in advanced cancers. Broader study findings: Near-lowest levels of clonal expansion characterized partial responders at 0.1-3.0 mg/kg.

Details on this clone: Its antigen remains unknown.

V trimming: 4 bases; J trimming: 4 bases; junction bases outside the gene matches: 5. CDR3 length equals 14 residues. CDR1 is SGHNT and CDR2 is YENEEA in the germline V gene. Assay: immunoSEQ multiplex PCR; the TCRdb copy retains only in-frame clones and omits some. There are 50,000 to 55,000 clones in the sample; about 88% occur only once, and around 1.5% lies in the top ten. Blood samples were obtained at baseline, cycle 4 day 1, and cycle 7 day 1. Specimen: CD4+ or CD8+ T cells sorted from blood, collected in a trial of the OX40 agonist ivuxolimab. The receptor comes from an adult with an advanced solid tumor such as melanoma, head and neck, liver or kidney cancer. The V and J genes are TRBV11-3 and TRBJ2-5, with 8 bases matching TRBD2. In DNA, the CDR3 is TGTGCCAGCAGCTCCGGACTAGCCGGAGAGACCCAGTACTTC. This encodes CASSSGLAGETQYF.